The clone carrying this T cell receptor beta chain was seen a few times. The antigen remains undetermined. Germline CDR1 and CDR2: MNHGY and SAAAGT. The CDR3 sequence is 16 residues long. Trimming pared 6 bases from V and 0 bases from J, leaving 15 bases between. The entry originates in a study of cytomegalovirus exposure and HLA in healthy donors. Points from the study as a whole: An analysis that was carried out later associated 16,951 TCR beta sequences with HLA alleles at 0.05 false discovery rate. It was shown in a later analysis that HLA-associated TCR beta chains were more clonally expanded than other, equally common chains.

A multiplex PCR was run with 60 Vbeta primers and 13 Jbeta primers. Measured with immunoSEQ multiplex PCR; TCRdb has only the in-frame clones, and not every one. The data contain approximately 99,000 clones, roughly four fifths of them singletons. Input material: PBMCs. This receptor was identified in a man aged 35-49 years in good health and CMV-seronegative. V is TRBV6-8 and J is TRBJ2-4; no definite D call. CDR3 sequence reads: CASSPKLDLAKNIQYF. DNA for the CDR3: TGTGCCAGCAGCCCAAAGCTAGATCTAGCCAAAAACATTCAGTACTTC.